One sample yielded the 20 T cell receptor beta chains listed below, sequenced in a study of identical twins. MiXCR was run by TCRdb on the 5' RACE reads, yielding one entry per CDR3 protein. The table includes about 260,000 distinct CDR3 sequences, approximately 7% detected once. This same sample was also taken into another study, of yellow fever vaccine responses in identical twins.

What was sequenced was memory (CD45RO+) T cells sorted from blood. These receptors all come from a woman in her late teens or twenties in good health.

The chain combines TRBV7-9 with TRBJ2-7, with 7 bases lining up with TRBD2. This CDR3 contains 12 residues. V trimming: 1 base; J trimming: 10 bases; junction bases outside the gene matches: 4. Germline CDR1 is SEHNR and CDR2 is FQNEAQ (reference sequence). CDR3 DNA sequence: TGTGCCAGCAGCTTAGTGCTAGCGGAACAGTACTTC. It yields the protein CASSLVLAEQYF. The full variable domain, in which reference TRBV7-9 and TRBJ2-7 provide the parts outside the CDR3, is DTGVSQNPRHKITKRGQNVTFRCDPISEHNRLYWYRQTLGQGPEFLTYFQNEAQLEKSRLLSDRFSAERPKGSFSTLEIQRTEQGDSAMYLCASSLVLAEQYFGPGTRLTVT.

This clonotype showed up many times. The chain carries TRBV13 and TRBJ2-7; 11 positions agree with TRBD2. The CDR3 is 16 amino acids. The germline CDR1 and CDR2 sequences are PRHDT and FYEKMQ (reference sequence). V shed 3 bases, J shed 6 bases, and the junction held 10 bases outside the gene matches. The CDR3 DNA follows: TGTGCCAGCAGCTTTTCCTTTAGCGGGAGGGCCAGCGAGCAGTACTTC. Protein product: CASSFSFSGRASEQYF. Full variable domain (missing parts from reference TRBV13 and TRBJ2-7): AAGVIQSPRHLIKEKRETATLKCYPIPRHDTVYWYQQGPGQDPQFLISFYEKMQSDKGSIPDRFSAQQFSDYHSELNMSSLELGDSALYFCASSFSFSGRASEQYFGPGTRLTVT.

Ten or more counts support this clonotype. The V gene is TRBV10-3, the J gene TRBJ2-7, with a possible D match to TRBD1 (5 bases). The CDR3 is 12 amino acids. V gave up 10 bases and J gave up 5 bases, with 15 bases separating them. Germline V gene data show CDR1 as ENHRY and CDR2 as SYGVKD. For the CDR3, the DNA is TGTGCCACCCAAGGCCCAGGGCACGAGCAGTACTTC. It codes for CATQGPGHEQYF.

Only a few counts were recorded for this clonotype. The chain carries TRBV20-1 and TRBJ2-5; either TRBD1 or TRBD2 may fit D (5 bases each). The length of the CDR3 is 13 residues. Trimming left V 4 bases short and J 4 bases short, with 13 bases between. Germline CDR1 is DFQATT and CDR2 is SNEGSKA (reference sequence). CDR3 in amino acids: CSAKAAGRETQYF. CDR3 coding DNA: TGCAGTGCTAAAGCGGCAGGGAGAGAGACCCAGTACTTC.

J is TRBJ1-2 and V is TRBV15; D is uncertain. The CDR3 covers 15 residues. Between the trimmed V and J ends, which lost 0 bases and 3 bases, there was a span of 11 bases. Per the germline V gene, CDR1 is LNHNV and CDR2 is YYDKDF (reference sequence). The CDR3 DNA sequence: TGTGCCACCAGCAGAGATTCGGGGTTCGACTATGGCTACACCTTC. Encoded protein: CATSRDSGFDYGYTF.

This clonotype was recorded many times. The chain recombines TRBV14 with TRBJ2-1; 8 nucleotides line up with TRBD1. Per the germline V gene, CDR1 is SGHDN and CDR2 is FVKESK. The CDR3 sequence is 11 residues long. V lost 3 bases and J lost 15; bases outside the gene matches: 4. In DNA, the CDR3 is TGTGCCAGCAGCCACGGGACAGGACTGTTCTTC. It is translated as CASSHGTGLFF. The whole variable domain, filled in from reference TRBV14 and TRBJ2-1, reads EAGVTQFPSHSVIEKGQTVTLRCDPISGHDNLYWYRRVMGKEIKFLLHFVKESKQDESGMPNNRFLAERTGGTYSTLKVQPAELEDSGVYFCASSHGTGLFFGPGTRLTVL.

This clonotype has a handful of counts. This sequence joins TRBV28 and TRBJ2-4, with 10 bases matching TRBD1. V trimming: 3 bases; J trimming: 8 bases; junction bases outside the gene matches: 7. The CDR3 length is 15 residues. Germline CDR1 MDHEN, CDR2 SYDVKM. The CDR3 reads CASSFYRDRGYIQYF. For the CDR3, the DNA is TGTGCCAGCAGTTTCTACCGGGACAGGGGTTACATTCAGTACTTC.

This clonotype has a count of ten or more. The chain joins TRBV20-1 to TRBJ2-1; no clear D. V was shortened by 6 bases and J by 5 bases, with 14 bases between the two germline ends. The CDR3 covers 13 residues. Germline V gene sequence: CDR1 DFQATT, CDR2 SNEGSKA (reference sequence). CDR3 sequence: CSANLGYDNEQFF. The CDR3 nucleotides read TGCAGTGCCAACCTAGGTTATGACAATGAGCAGTTCTTC.

The rearrangement joins TRBV5-1 to TRBJ2-5; D perhaps matches TRBD2 (5 bases). The CDR3 loop spans 14 amino acids. The germline V and J ends were trimmed by 0 bases and 5 bases, with 11 bases remaining between them. In germline, CDR1 is SGHRS, CDR2 YFSETQ. In DNA, the CDR3 is TGCGCCAGCAGCTTGGTACTAGTTGCGGAGACCCAGTACTTC. This sequence encodes CASSLVLVAETQYF.

This rearrangement joins TRBV20-1 to TRBJ1-2; D ambiguous. The CDR3 has 10 residues. The germline V and J ends were trimmed by 5 bases and 8 bases, with 9 bases remaining between them. Looked up from germline, CDR1 is DFQATT and CDR2 is SNEGSKA (reference sequence). DNA for the CDR3: TGCAGTGCTGTGACACGGGGCTACACCTTC. As protein: CSAVTRGYTF.

The chain is built from TRBV6-1 and TRBJ1-1; TRBD1 is a possible D gene (6 bases). Germline CDR1 reads MNHNS; CDR2 reads SASEGT. Trimming removed 7 bases at V and 3 bases at J, with 12 bases between. The length of the CDR3 is 13 residues. CDR3 region: CASKDTGYTEAFF. The CDR3 DNA follows: TGTGCCAGCAAGGATACAGGGTACACTGAAGCTTTCTTT.

This chain links TRBV11-2 with TRBJ2-1; D is undetermined. V gave up 4 bases and J gave up 12 bases, with 16 bases separating them. This CDR3 comprises 13 residues. Germline V gives CDR1 SGHAT, CDR2 FQNNGV. The CDR3 is CASSYLDVLGQFF. The DNA for the CDR3 is TGTGCCAGCAGCTATCTGGACGTCCTGGGGCAGTTCTTC.

The rearrangement uses TRBV11-3 and TRBJ2-3; D is possibly TRBD1 or TRBD2 (5 bases each). This CDR3 comprises 15 residues. The V and J ends lost 1 base and 6 bases respectively, with 14 bases between them. Per the germline V gene, CDR1 is SGHNT and CDR2 is YENEEA. The CDR3 region has the DNA TGTGCCAGCAGCTTAGCTTCGGGGCTTCTGGATACGCAGTATTTT. Protein: CASSLASGLLDTQYF.

This clonotype came up a few times. The J gene is TRBJ2-3, the V gene TRBV20-1; TRBD2 is a possible D gene (6 bases). With 4 bases removed from V and 6 bases from J, the gap between germline ends came to 17 bases. The CDR3 consists of 14 residues. Germline V gives CDR1 DFQATT, CDR2 SNEGSKA (reference sequence). CDR3 loop: CSANGWQGGDTQYF. The CDR3 DNA is TGCAGTGCTAACGGGTGGCAGGGAGGTGATACGCAGTATTTT.

The sample holds a few counts of this clonotype. The chain employs TRBV14 and TRBJ2-7; D is uncertain. Germline V gives CDR1 SGHDN, CDR2 FVKESK. Between the trimmed V and J ends, which lost 0 bases and 0 bases, there was a span of 12 bases. The CDR3 consists of 16 residues. CDR3 amino acids: CASSQEPHGNSYEQYF. In DNA, the CDR3 is TGTGCCAGCAGCCAAGAACCCCACGGTAACTCCTACGAGCAGTACTTC.

This clonotype was recorded many times. The CDR3 loop is CASSQDRTSRAKDTQYF. As DNA, the CDR3 is TGTGCCAGCAGCCAAGACCGGACTAGCAGAGCAAAGGATACGCAGTATTTT. The chain links TRBV14 to TRBJ2-3; TRBD2 agrees at 8 bases. V shed 0 bases, J shed 6 bases, and the junction held 11 bases outside the gene matches. The CDR3 length is 17 residues. Germline-derived CDR1 and CDR2 are SGHDN and FVKESK.

This clonotype was seen more than once but under ten times. This rearrangement joins TRBV5-4 to TRBJ2-2; 8 bases line up with TRBD1. Germline assignment: CDR1 SGHNT and CDR2 YYREEE (reference sequence). V shed 4 bases, J shed 8 bases, and the junction held 13 bases outside the gene matches. The CDR3 is 16 amino acids. CDR3 in DNA: TGTGCCAGCAGCAGCTTCGGGTGGGACAGGTCAGGGGAGCTGTTTTTT. Protein: CASSSFGWDRSGELFF.

This clonotype came up a few times. The chain has TRBV7-9 and TRBJ2-1; D not certain. Per germline, CDR1 SEHNR and CDR2 FQNEAQ (reference sequence). With 2 bases removed from V and 4 bases from J, the gap between germline ends came to 15 bases. This CDR3 has 16 residues. In DNA, the CDR3 is TGTGCCAGCAGCTTAATTACCCAGCTTGGATACAATGAGCAGTTCTTC. Translation gives CASSLITQLGYNEQFF.

This clonotype showed up many times. The chain links TRBV10-3 to TRBJ1-1; D possibly corresponds to TRBD1 (5 bases). The V end lost 4 bases, the J end lost 2 bases, and 8 bases lay between the germline ends. The CDR3 has 13 residues. In germline, CDR1 is ENHRY, CDR2 SYGVKD. The CDR3: CAISVTGNTEAFF. The CDR3 bases are TGTGCCATCAGTGTTACAGGAAACACTGAAGCTTTCTTT.

This clonotype was seen repeatedly, ten times or more. This chain connects TRBV10-3 to TRBJ1-2; no clear D. V lost 3 bases, J lost 8 bases, and 13 bases lay in between. CDR3 length equals 13 residues. Germline V gene sequence: CDR1 ENHRY, CDR2 SYGVKD. The CDR3 DNA sequence: TGTGCCATCAGTGAACCTTCCCCGGGGGGCTACACCTTC. It is translated as CAISEPSPGGYTF.